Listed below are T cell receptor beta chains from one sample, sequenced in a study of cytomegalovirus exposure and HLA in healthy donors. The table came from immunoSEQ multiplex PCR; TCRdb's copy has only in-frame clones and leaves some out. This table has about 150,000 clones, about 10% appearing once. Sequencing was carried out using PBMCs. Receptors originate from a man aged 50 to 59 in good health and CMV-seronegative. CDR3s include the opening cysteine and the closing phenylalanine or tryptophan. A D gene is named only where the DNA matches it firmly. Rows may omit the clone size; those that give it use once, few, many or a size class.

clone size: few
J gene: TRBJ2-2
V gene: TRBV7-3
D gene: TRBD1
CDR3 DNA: TGTGCCAGCAGCTTAGGTGATACGGGACAGGGGGCCGGGGAGCTGTTTTTT
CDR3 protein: CASSLGDTGQGAGELFF

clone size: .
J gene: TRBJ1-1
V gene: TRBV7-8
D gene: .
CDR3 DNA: TGTGCCAGCAGTGCTGACCCTCTGGGCTCTGAAGCTTTCTTT
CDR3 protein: CASSADPLGSEAFF

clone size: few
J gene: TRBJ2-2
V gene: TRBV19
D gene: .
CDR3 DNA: TGTGCCAGTAGTAGACCATCCCGAGGCACCGGGGAGCTGTTTTTT
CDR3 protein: CASSRPSRGTGELFF

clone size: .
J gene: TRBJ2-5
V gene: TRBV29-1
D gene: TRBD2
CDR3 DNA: TGCAGCGTTGATACCGGGACTAGCGGGAGGGCAAACGAAGAGACCCAGTACTTC
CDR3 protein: CSVDTGTSGRANEETQYF

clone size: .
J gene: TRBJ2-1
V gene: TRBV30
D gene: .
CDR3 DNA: TGTGCCTGGACTCTGGGGAGCGAGTACAATGAGCAGTTCTTC
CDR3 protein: CAWTLGSEYNEQFF

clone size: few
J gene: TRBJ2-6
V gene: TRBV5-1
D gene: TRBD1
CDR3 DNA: TGCGCCAGCAGCACGCGGGGACAGGGCGAACTCTCTGGGGCCAACGTCCTGACTTTC
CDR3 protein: CASSTRGQGELSGANVLTF

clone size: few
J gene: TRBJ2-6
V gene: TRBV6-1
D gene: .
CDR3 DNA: TGTGCCAGCCGTCAGGTTTTATCTGGGGCCAACGTCCTGACTTTC
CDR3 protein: CASRQVLSGANVLTF

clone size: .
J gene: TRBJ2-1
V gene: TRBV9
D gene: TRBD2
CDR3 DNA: TGTGCCAGCAGCGTAGTTCCGGCTAGCGGGGGGTTTGAGCAGTTCTTC
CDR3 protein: CASSVVPASGGFEQFF

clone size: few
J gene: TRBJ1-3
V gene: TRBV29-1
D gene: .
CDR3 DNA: TGCAGCGTTGTAAGGGGCTCTGGAAACACCATATATTTT
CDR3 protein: CSVVRGSGNTIYF

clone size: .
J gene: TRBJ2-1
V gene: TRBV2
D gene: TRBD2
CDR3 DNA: TGTGCCAGCAGTGAAGCGCATCGGTTAGCGGGGGATAATGAGCAGTTCTTC
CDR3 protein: CASSEAHRLAGDNEQFF

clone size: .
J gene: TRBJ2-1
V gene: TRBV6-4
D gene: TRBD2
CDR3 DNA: TGTGCCAGCAGTGAATTAGGTACTAGCGGATACAATGAGCAGTTCTTC
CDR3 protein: CASSELGTSGYNEQFF

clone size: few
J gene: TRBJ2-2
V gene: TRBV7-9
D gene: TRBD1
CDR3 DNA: TGTGCCAGCAGCCTCGACAGGGACACCGGGGAGCTGTTTTTT
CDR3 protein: CASSLDRDTGELFF

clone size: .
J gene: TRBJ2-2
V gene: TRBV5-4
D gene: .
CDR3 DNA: TGTGCCAGCAAACAGGGAATAACCGGGGAGCTGTTTTTT
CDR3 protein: CASKQGITGELFF

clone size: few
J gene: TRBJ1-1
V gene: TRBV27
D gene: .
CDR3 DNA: TGTGCCAGCAGTTTCGGGGGGCGTTACACTGAAGCTTTCTTT
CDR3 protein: CASSFGGRYTEAFF

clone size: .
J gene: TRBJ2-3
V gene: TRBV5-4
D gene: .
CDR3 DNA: TGTGCCAGCAGCTTGGATCTCGTGGATACGCAGTATTTT
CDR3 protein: CASSLDLVDTQYF

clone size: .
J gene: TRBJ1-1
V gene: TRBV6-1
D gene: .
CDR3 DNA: TGTGCCAGCAAATTACAGGCAGGGTATACTGAAGCTTTCTTT
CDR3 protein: CASKLQAGYTEAFF

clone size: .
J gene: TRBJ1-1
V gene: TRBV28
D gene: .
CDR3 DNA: TGTGCCAGCAGTTCGGGATTGTCTGAAGCTTTCTTT
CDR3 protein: CASSSGLSEAFF

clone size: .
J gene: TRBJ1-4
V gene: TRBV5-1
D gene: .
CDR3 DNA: TGCGCCAGCAGCTACGGACAGATTAATGAAAAACTGTTTTTT
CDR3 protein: CASSYGQINEKLFF

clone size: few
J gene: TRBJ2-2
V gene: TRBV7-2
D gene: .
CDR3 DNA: TGTGCCAGCAGCTTATTACTCACCGGGGAGCTGTTTTTT
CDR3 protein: CASSLLLTGELFF

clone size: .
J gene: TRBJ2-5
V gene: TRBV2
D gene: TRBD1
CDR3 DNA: TGTGCCAGCAGTTCAGGGGGTCGAGAGACCCAGTACTTC
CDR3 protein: CASSSGGRETQYF

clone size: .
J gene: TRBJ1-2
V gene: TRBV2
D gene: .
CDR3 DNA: TGTGCCAGCAGTGTAGGGGGTAGTGGCTACACCTTC
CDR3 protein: CASSVGGSGYTF

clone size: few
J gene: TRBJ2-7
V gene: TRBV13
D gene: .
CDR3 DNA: TGTGCCAGCAGCTACGGACAGCGAGCCTACGAGCAGTACTTC
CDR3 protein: CASSYGQRAYEQYF

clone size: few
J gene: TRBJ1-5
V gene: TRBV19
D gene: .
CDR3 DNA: TGTGCCAGTAGTTCCGATCACCGGGTCGATAATCAGCCCCAGCATTTT
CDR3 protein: CASSSDHRVDNQPQHF

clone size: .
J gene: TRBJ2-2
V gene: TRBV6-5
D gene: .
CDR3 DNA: TGTGCCAGCAGTTTGTTCCGTGACACCGGGGAGCTGTTTTTT
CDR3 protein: CASSLFRDTGELFF

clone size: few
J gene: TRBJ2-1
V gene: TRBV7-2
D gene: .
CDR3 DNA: TGTGCCAGCAGTTCCGGTAGCACCTACAATGAGCAGTTCTTC
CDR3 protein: CASSSGSTYNEQFF

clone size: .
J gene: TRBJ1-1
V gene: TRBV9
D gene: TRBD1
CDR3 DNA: TGTGCCAGCAGCGTTCTAGGGGGCGCGGGCACTGAAGCTTTCTTT
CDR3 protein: CASSVLGGAGTEAFF

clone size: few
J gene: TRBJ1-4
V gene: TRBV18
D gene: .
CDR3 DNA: TGTGCCAGCTCTACCTTTCCTCGGGGTGGGGATGAAAAACTGTTTTTT
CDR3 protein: CASSTFPRGGDEKLFF